This T cell receptor beta chain was sequenced during a study of cytomegalovirus exposure and HLA in healthy donors. Across the study: Within an early data release were 80 million to 90 million unique TCRs drawn from HLA-typed donors. Study-level findings and limits: Rarity held for most TCR sequences, but there were some public TCRs that occurred in many donors.

The germline gives CDR1 SNHLY, CDR2 FYNNEI. Losses at the gene ends were 6 bases for V and 4 bases for J; bases not matched to a gene: 12. CDR3 size: 17 residues. In the PCR, 60 Vbeta and 13 Jbeta primers were used. The table came from immunoSEQ multiplex PCR; TCRdb's copy has only in-frame clones and leaves some out. This sample has some 190,000 clones, with 9.5% found just once. A few counts support this clone. Its antigen is undetermined. What was sequenced was PBMCs. The receptor comes from a woman in her 30s in good health and CMV-seropositive. The chain links TRBV2 to TRBJ2-2; TRBD2 aligns across 9 bases. CDR3 in DNA: TGTGCCAGCAGCCCCGGCCGGCTAGCGGGAACCACCGGGGAGCTGTTTTTT. Translation gives CASSPGRLAGTTGELFF.